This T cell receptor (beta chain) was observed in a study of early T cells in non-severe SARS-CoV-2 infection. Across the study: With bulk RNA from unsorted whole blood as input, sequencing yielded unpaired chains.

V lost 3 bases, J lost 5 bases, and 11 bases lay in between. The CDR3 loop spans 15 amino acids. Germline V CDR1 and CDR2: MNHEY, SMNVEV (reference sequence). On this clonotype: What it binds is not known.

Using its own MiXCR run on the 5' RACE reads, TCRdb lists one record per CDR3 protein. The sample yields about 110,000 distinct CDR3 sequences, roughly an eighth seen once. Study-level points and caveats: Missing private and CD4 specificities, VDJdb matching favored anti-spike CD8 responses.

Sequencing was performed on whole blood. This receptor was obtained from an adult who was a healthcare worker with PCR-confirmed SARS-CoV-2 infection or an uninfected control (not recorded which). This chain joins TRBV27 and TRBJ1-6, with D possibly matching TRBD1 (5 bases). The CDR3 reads CASSFRQPNNSPLHF. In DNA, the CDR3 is TGTGCCAGCAGTTTCCGACAGCCGAATAATTCACCCCTCCACTTT.